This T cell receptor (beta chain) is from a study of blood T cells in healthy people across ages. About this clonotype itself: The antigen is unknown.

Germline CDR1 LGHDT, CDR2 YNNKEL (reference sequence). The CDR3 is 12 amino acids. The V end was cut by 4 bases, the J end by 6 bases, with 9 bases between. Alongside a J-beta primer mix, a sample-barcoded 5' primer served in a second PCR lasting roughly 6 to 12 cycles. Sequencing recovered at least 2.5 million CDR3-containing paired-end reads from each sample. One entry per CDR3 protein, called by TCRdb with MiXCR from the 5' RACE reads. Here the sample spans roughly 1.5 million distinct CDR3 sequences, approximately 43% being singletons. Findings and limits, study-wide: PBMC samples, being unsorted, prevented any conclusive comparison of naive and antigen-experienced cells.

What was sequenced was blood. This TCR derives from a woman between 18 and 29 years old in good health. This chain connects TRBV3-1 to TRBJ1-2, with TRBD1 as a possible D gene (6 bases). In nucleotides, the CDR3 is TGTGCCAGCAGCCGTGGACAGCATGGCTACACCTTC. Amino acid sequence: CASSRGQHGYTF.